This TCR beta chain was observed in a study of T cell repertoires in cytomegalovirus infection. Turning to the study itself: Public TCR beta signatures marked donors with CMV infection and the matching HLA.

MiXCR, applied by TCRdb to the reads, yields one record per CDR3 protein. There are over 200,000 distinct CDR3 sequences in the sample; approximately 15% occur only once, and 8.8% lies in the top ten. Whole-study findings and limits: In two of eight donors, the top clonotype was HLA-C-restricted CMV-specific.

This clonotype showed up just a few times. Its antigen remains unidentified. The CDR3 has 16 amino acids. Germline assignment: CDR1 SEHNR and CDR2 FQNEAQ (reference sequence). Trimming took 5 bases from V and 0 from J, leaving 15 bases between them. The TCR originated in a human donor in good health (CMV status not recorded). Some clones in this sample may be carry-over from other donors' samples. Sequencing input: PBMCs. The chain has TRBV7-9 and TRBJ2-3, with D possibly TRBD2 on 5 matching bases. In nucleotides, the CDR3 is TGTGCCAGCAGCCAACGGACTTTCCGGAGCACAGATACGCAGTATTTT. Encoded protein: CASSQRTFRSTDTQYF.